This T cell receptor beta chain is drawn from a study of CD8 T cells in Susac syndrome. V shed 7 bases, J shed 7 bases, and the junction held 11 bases outside the gene matches. Germline V gives CDR1 SQVTM, CDR2 ANQGSEA. The CDR3 runs to 13 residues. The RNA input was about 0.5 to 1 ug, and it was reverse transcribed with random hexamers. TCRdb re-derived calls from the immunoSEQ multiplex PCR reads in MiXCR, one entry per CDR3 protein. Among over 150,000 distinct CDR3 sequences listed, approximately 93% were seen once. TCR beta sequencing was performed on blood CD8+ and CD4+ T cells. This clonotype was detected once.

Sequencing was carried out using CD4+ T cells from PBMCs. The chain uses TRBV29-1 and TRBJ1-1; 8 bases fit TRBD1. The TCR originated in a human donor with multiple sclerosis. The CDR3 here is CSATRQGQDEAFF. DNA for the CDR3: TGCAGCGCCACCCGACAGGGGCAAGATGAAGCTTTCTTT.